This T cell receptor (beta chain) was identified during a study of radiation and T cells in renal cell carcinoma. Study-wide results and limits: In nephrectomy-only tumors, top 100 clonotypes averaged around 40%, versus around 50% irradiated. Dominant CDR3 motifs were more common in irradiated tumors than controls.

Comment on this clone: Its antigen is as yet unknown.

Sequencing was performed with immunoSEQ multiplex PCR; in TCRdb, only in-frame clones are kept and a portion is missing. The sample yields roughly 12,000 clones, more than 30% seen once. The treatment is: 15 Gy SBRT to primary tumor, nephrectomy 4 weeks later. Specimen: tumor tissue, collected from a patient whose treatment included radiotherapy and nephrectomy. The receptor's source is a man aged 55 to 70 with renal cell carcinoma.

CDR3 coding DNA: TGCAGCGTCAGATCCCGGGACAGCCAAGAGACCCAGTACTTC. Translating it yields CSVRSRDSQETQYF. The chain recombines TRBV29-1 with TRBJ2-5; 7 bases are a match to TRBD1. The CDR3 extends over 14 amino acids. V gave up 6 bases and J gave up 1 base; unmatched junction bases: 8. Germline assignment: CDR1 SQVTM and CDR2 ANQGSEA.